This entry lists 27 T cell receptor beta chains sequenced from one sample in a study of blood T cell repertoires in COVID-19. Only in-frame clones appear in the TCRdb table, and some are missing; sequencing was by immunoSEQ multiplex PCR. The data contain around 250,000 clones, 80% to 85% of them singletons. Sequencing was carried out using peripheral blood. These receptors were taken from a man aged 50 to 60 with active or convalescent COVID-19.

The V call is TRBV5-1, the J call TRBJ1-1, with TRBD1 identical over 9 bases. The ends lost 4 bases at V and 5 bases at J; junction bases unmatched: 6. Germline CDR1 SGHRS, CDR2 YFSETQ. The CDR3 is 14 amino acids. The CDR3 sequence is CASSQGTGITEAFF. CDR3 nucleotides: TGCGCCAGCAGCCAAGGGACAGGGATTACTGAAGCTTTCTTT.

The chain combines TRBV30 with TRBJ1-6; 7 bases line up with TRBD1. V lost 1 base, J lost 7 bases, and 1 base stayed unmatched. Per the germline V gene, CDR1 is GTSNPN and CDR2 is SVGIG (reference sequence). The CDR3 runs to 13 residues. CDR3 loop: CAWSGQGNSPLHF. CDR3 DNA: TGTGCCTGGAGTGGACAGGGAAATTCACCCCTCCACTTT.

The chain recombines TRBV7-2 with TRBJ1-2, with 7 nucleotides matching TRBD1. This CDR3 contains 17 residues. Trimming took 2 bases from V and 1 from J; bases not matched to a gene: 10. The V gene's germline CDR1 is SGHTA and CDR2 FQGNSA. The CDR3 nucleotides are TGTGCCAGCAGCTTACCACTGGTGGGACAGTTTAACTATGGCTACACCTTC. It translates to CASSLPLVGQFNYGYTF.

The J gene is TRBJ2-7, the V gene TRBV5-1, with 7 positions matching TRBD2. The germline V gene encodes CDR1 SGHRS and CDR2 YFSETQ. V shed 0 bases and J 5 bases; nucleotides not matched to a gene: 5. The CDR3 spans 14 residues. CDR3 sequence reads: CASSLGLAKDEQYF. Here the CDR3 DNA reads TGCGCCAGCAGCTTGGGACTAGCAAAGGACGAGCAGTACTTC.

The chain is built from TRBV5-1 and TRBJ1-2; the D gene is possibly TRBD1 (5 bases). The CDR3 consists of 12 residues. V gave up 2 bases and J gave up 8 bases, with 10 bases separating them. CDR1 is SGHRS, CDR2 YFSETQ, per germline. CDR3 protein: CASSLGVEGYTF. CDR3 nucleotide sequence: TGCGCCAGCAGCTTAGGGGTTGAGGGCTACACCTTC.

This clone was seen a few times. The V gene is TRBV2, the J gene TRBJ2-5; tentatively, D is TRBD1 (6 bases). Trimming cost V 6 bases and J 0 bases, with 14 bases left between them. There are 15 residues in the CDR3. From germline, CDR1 is SNHLY and CDR2 FYNNEI. For the CDR3, the DNA is TGTGCCAGCAGAACCCTTGGGACAAACCAAGAGACCCAGTACTTC. Translated, it gives CASRTLGTNQETQYF.

This chain uses TRBV5-1 with TRBJ2-3; TRBD1 aligns across 8 bases. The CDR3 totals 17 residues. The germline V gene has CDR1 SGHRS and CDR2 YFSETQ. V was pared by 4 bases and J by 0 bases, with 10 bases of the junction left unmatched. The CDR3 sequence is CASSIAMGQASTDTQYF. CDR3 DNA sequence: TGCGCCAGCAGCATTGCGATGGGACAGGCTAGCACAGATACGCAGTATTTT.

CDR3 nucleotides: TGTGCCAGCAGTTACTCGTCCCTAGTCGAAACCGGGGAGCTGTTTTTT. This gives the protein CASSYSSLVETGELFF. The rearrangement links TRBV6-5 to TRBJ2-2; D call uncertain. This CDR3 is built from 16 residues. Germline loops: CDR1 MNHEY, CDR2 SVGAGI. Between the trimmed V and J ends, which lost 0 bases and 5 bases, there was a span of 13 bases.

This clone came up once. CDR3 nucleotides: TGTGCCAGCAGCCAATACACCAATCAGCCCCAGCATTTT. This gives the protein CASSQYTNQPQHF. The gene calls are TRBV3-1 (or the pseudogene TRBV3-2) and TRBJ1-5; the D is unclear. The CDR3 extends over 13 amino acids. Trimming cost V 2 bases and J 3 bases, with 5 bases left between them. Germline V gives CDR1 LGHDT, CDR2 YNNKEL (reference sequence).

V and J are TRBV20-1 and TRBJ2-3; no firm D call. The CDR3 sequence is 11 residues long. Germline CDR1 and CDR2: DFQATT and SNEGSKA (reference sequence). CDR3 coding DNA: TGCAGAGTTGACTTCACAGATACGCAGTATTTT. The encoded protein is CRVDFTDTQYF.

This clone was seen just once. This same CDR3 is encoded by further DNA sequences in the sample. V usage is TRBV5-1 and J usage is TRBJ1-2; D not resolved. Germline V CDR1 and CDR2: SGHRS, YFSETQ. Trimming took off 0 bases at V and 4 bases at J, with 10 bases between the two ends. The CDR3 is 14 amino acids. CDR3 protein: CASSLALGVYGYTF. CDR3 in DNA: TGCGCCAGCAGCTTGGCCCTGGGCGTCTATGGCTACACCTTC.

J is TRBJ2-7 and V is TRBV20-1, with 13 nucleotides matching TRBD2. In germline, CDR1 is DFQATT, CDR2 SNEGSKA (reference sequence). Trimming took 3 bases from V and 2 from J; bases not matched to a gene: 10. This CDR3 region has 17 residues. The CDR3 region has the DNA TGCAGTGCTAGTGTTGAGGGGACTAGCGGGGATCCCTACGAGCAGTACTTC. It encodes CSASVEGTSGDPYEQYF.

The chain is built from TRBV5-6 and TRBJ2-3, with D possibly being TRBD2 (7 bases). Germline V gives CDR1 SGHDT, CDR2 YYEEEE. V shed 4 bases and J shed 6 bases, with 21 bases lying between them. The CDR3 extends over 16 amino acids. Written as DNA, the CDR3 is TGTGCCAGCAGCCGCTTGAGGGGGGGGCGCGGGGATACGCAGTATTTT. It translates to CASSRLRGGRGDTQYF.

The chain links TRBV19 to TRBJ1-2; unclear D gene. Per the germline V gene, CDR1 is LNHDA and CDR2 is SQIVND (reference sequence). V lost 9 bases to trimming and J lost 12 bases, with 23 bases between them. This CDR3 contains 13 residues. The DNA of the CDR3 is TGTGCCAGCAGCGAACTTAGCGGGGAAATCAACACCTTC. This encodes CASSELSGEINTF.

The chain links TRBV24-1 to TRBJ2-1; D not resolved. Germline CDR1 reads KGHDR; CDR2 reads SFDVKD. The CDR3 is 14 residues long. Deletions cut 0 bases from V and 8 bases from J, with 10 bases between. CDR3: CATSDLDAEDEQFF. The CDR3 DNA reads TGTGCCACCAGTGATTTGGATGCTGAGGATGAGCAGTTCTTC.

This chain connects TRBV7-4 to TRBJ1-3; 8 bases agree with TRBD1. Germline CDR1 and CDR2: SGHVT and SQSDAQ. CDR3 size: 18 residues. Germline trimming cut 2 bases from V and 0 bases from J; bases unmatched to any gene: 9. DNA of the CDR3: TGTGCCAGCAGCTTATGGCCGGGGACAGGCAACTCTGGAAACACCATATATTTT. Amino acid sequence: CASSLWPGTGNSGNTIYF.

This clone was seen more than once but under ten times. V is TRBV2 and J is TRBJ1-4; D might be TRBD1 (5 bases). Germline CDR1 and CDR2: SNHLY and FYNNEI. Trimming shortened V by 3 bases and J by 10 bases, and 15 bases separated the two germline ends. This CDR3 is built from 14 residues. The CDR3 DNA reads as TGTGCCAGCAGTGACGGGAGAGGGGACGGAAAACTGTTTTTT. The encoded protein is CASSDGRGDGKLFF.

CDR3 protein: CASSSTSGCTDTQYF. In DNA form, the CDR3 reads TGTGCCAGCAGCTCGACTAGCGGGTGCACAGATACGCAGTATTTT. The chain recombines TRBV12-1 with TRBJ2-3; the DNA was not used to check the table's D call, TRBD2. TRBV12-1 is described as a pseudogene. CDR3 length equals 15 residues.

V usage is TRBV6-1 and J usage is TRBJ1-5; D gene uncertain. Trimming cost V 0 bases and J 3 bases, with 6 bases left between them. CDR3 length equals 14 residues. Germline V lookup: CDR1 MNHNS, CDR2 SASEGT. The CDR3 spells CASSEAGFNQPQHF. CDR3 nucleotide sequence: TGTGCCAGCAGTGAAGCGGGCTTCAATCAGCCCCAGCATTTT.

The chain links TRBV10-2 to TRBJ2-7; 7 positions agree with TRBD1. The V gene end was trimmed by 5 bases and the J gene end by 7 bases; junction bases not matched to a gene: 8. The CDR3 sequence is 13 residues long. Germline-derived CDR1 and CDR2 are WSHSY and SAAADI. The CDR3 reads CASSPGGRNEQYF. CDR3 in DNA: TGCGCCAGCAGTCCAGGGGGAAGGAATGAGCAGTACTTC.

This clone was seen at least ten times. The genes are TRBV6-2 or TRBV6-3 and TRBJ2-1, with TRBD1 identical over 8 bases. The V gene's germline CDR1 is MNHEY and CDR2 SVGEGT. The CDR3 contains 15 residues. Germline trimming cut 5 bases from V and 6 bases from J; bases unmatched to any gene: 9. The CDR3 is CASSHGTGGFNEQFF. The DNA of the CDR3 is TGTGCCAGCAGTCATGGGACAGGTGGGTTCAATGAGCAGTTCTTC.

V is TRBV19 and J is TRBJ1-2, with 9 bases fitting TRBD1. With V trimmed by 3 bases and J by 2 bases, 7 bases remained unmatched. The CDR3 spans 16 residues. Germline CDR1 and CDR2: LNHDA and SQIVND (reference sequence). For the CDR3, the DNA is TGTGCCAGTAGTATCAACCAAGGACAGGGGAACTATGGCTACACCTTC. It encodes CASSINQGQGNYGYTF.

The chain employs TRBV24-1 and TRBJ1-1; 11 bases are shared with TRBD1. The J segment lost 6 bases and the V segment lost 9 bases, leaving 11 bases of the junction unmatched. The CDR3 covers 15 residues. Looked up from germline, CDR1 is KGHDR and CDR2 is SFDVKD. The CDR3 coding sequence is TGTGCCACCCGTGGGACAGGGGGTAGCCAACCTGAAGCTTTCTTT. Translating it yields CATRGTGGSQPEAFF.

The chain couples TRBV9 to TRBJ1-6; D remains unclear. The CDR3 totals 12 residues. V was cut by 3 bases and J by 10 bases, with 8 bases left in between. The germline CDR1 and CDR2 sequences are SGDLS and YYNGEE. The CDR3, as DNA: TGTGCCAGCAGCGCCTTATCCTCACCCCTCCACTTT. Translated: CASSALSSPLHF.

This chain links TRBV5-5 with TRBJ2-5; TRBD1 matches 9 bases. Trimming took 0 bases from V and 5 from J; bases not matched to a gene: 5. The germline CDR1 and CDR2 sequences are SGHKS and YYEKEE (reference sequence). The CDR3 runs 15 residues. For the CDR3, the DNA is TGTGCCAGCAGCTTGGAAGGGACAGGGTGGGAGACCCAGTACTTC. Translation: CASSLEGTGWETQYF.

This chain connects TRBV7-2 to TRBJ1-5, with 8 nucleotides matching TRBD1. V trimming: 4 bases; J trimming: 9 bases; junction bases outside the gene matches: 11. This CDR3 region has 15 residues. The V gene's germline CDR1 is SGHTA and CDR2 FQGNSA. DNA of the CDR3: TGTGCCAGCAGCTCGAGGACAGGGACTGAGTTGCCCCAGCATTTT. Translated: CASSSRTGTELPQHF.

The chain recombines TRBV18 with TRBJ2-6; a weak D match, TRBD1 (5 bases). Germline V gene lookup returns CDR1 KGHSH and CDR2 LQKENI. V was trimmed by 1 base and J by 0 bases, leaving 10 bases between them. The CDR3 loop spans 17 amino acids. The CDR3: CASSPRQGSSGANVLTF. The CDR3 DNA follows: TGTGCCAGCTCACCACGCCAGGGCAGCTCTGGGGCCAACGTCCTGACTTTC.